The 9 T cell receptor beta chains given below trace back to one sample, sequenced in a study of T cells after yellow fever vaccination. TCRdb reanalysed the 5' RACE reads using MiXCR and keeps one entry per CDR3 protein. Of over 25,000 distinct CDR3 sequences in the sample, 10% were seen once. The input for sequencing was PBMCs, either bulk or a sorted T-cell subset (CD4+, CD8+, memory, or dextramer-sorted; not recorded which), taken more than 13 days after the first yellow fever vaccination. The receptors stem from a man aged 18-30 years who received the YFV17D yellow fever vaccine.

This clonotype was detected many times. The chain joins TRBV7-2 to TRBJ2-3; 13 nucleotides match TRBD2. J lost 4 bases, V lost 4 bases, and 5 bases had no gene match. Germline values: CDR1 SGHTA, CDR2 FQGNSA. The CDR3 covers 16 residues. CDR3 in DNA: TGTGCCAGCAGCTCTACTAGCGGGGGGGCCTCAGATACGCAGTATTTT. Translation: CASSSTSGGASDTQYF.

At least ten counts were recorded for this clonotype. The chain is built from TRBV7-8 and TRBJ2-1; the D gene is possibly TRBD2 (6 bases). Between the trimmed V and J ends, which lost 3 bases and 9 bases, there was a span of 12 bases. Germline-derived CDR1 and CDR2 are SGHVS and FQNEAQ. The CDR3 consists of 13 residues. Here the CDR3 reads CASSFSGVGEQFF. The CDR3 bases are TGTGCCAGCAGCTTCTCGGGGGTGGGTGAGCAGTTCTTC.

This clonotype was observed at least ten times. The chain uses TRBV7-8 and TRBJ1-5; D ambiguous. There are 16 residues in the CDR3. CDR1 SGHVS and CDR2 FQNEAQ come from the germline V gene. Trimming took 0 bases from V and 3 from J, leaving 12 bases between them. CDR3 region: CASSLAGFRNNQPQHF. Here the CDR3 DNA reads TGTGCCAGCAGCTTAGCGGGGTTCCGAAACAATCAGCCCCAGCATTTT.

This clonotype was counted many times. This chain links TRBV12-3 or TRBV12-4 with TRBJ2-7; maybe TRBD1 (6 bases). The CDR3 sequence is 12 residues long. Trimming cost V 6 bases and J 7 bases, with 13 bases left between them. The CDR3 protein is CASSLTGREQYF. Written as DNA, the CDR3 is TGTGCCAGCAGCCTGACAGGTCGGGAGCAGTACTTC.

Of note for this clonotype: A much larger clonotype is one base distant, so this may be a read error. The V gene is TRBV19, the J gene TRBJ1-1; 7 nucleotides align to TRBD1. V trimming: 8 bases; J trimming: 5 bases; junction bases outside the gene matches: 8. This CDR3 contains 13 residues. Germline V gives CDR1 LNHDA, CDR2 SQIVND (reference sequence). CDR3 sequence (DNA): TGTGCCAGTGGGGACAGTGGGTTGACTGAAGCTTTCTTT. This translates into CASGDSGLTEAFF.

This clonotype was seen repeatedly, ten times or more. The chain recombines TRBV30 with TRBJ1-2; D ambiguous. CDR1 is GTSNPN and CDR2 is SVGIG in the germline V gene (reference sequence). V was trimmed by 1 base and J by 1 base, leaving 7 bases between them. The CDR3 has 13 amino acids. CDR3: CAWSGNGNYGYTF. CDR3 sequence (DNA): TGTGCCTGGAGTGGAAACGGTAACTATGGCTACACCTTC.

This clonotype was found many times. The chain combines TRBV10-1 with TRBJ2-7, with a possible D match to TRBD1 (5 bases). Trimming left V 9 bases short and J 3 bases short, with 9 bases between. This CDR3 is 11 amino acids long. CDR1 WNHNN and CDR2 SYGVQD come from the germline V gene (reference sequence). CDR3 protein: CARDRDYEQYF. The CDR3 nucleotides read TGCGCCAGAGACAGAGACTACGAGCAGTACTTC.

This clonotype has at least ten counts. V is TRBV4-1 and J is TRBJ2-2; 7 bases agree with TRBD1. Trimming cost V 0 bases and J 3 bases; bases outside gene matches: 13. Germline V lookup: CDR1 MGHRA, CDR2 YSYEKL. This CDR3 is 19 amino acids long. Here the CDR3 reads CASSQEGLFRGGYTGELFF. CDR3 DNA: TGCGCCAGCAGCCAAGAGGGCCTTTTTCGAGGGGGCTACACCGGGGAGCTGTTTTTT.

Remarks on this clonotype: Possible read error: a much larger clone is one base away. The V gene is TRBV12-3 or TRBV12-4, the J gene TRBJ2-1, with TRBD1 matching 8 bases. This CDR3 contains 14 residues. V lost 6 bases, J lost 7 bases, and 8 bases stayed unmatched. CDR3 bases: TGTGCCAGCAGGACAGACAGGGGATGTAATGAGCAGTTCTTC. Its protein is CASRTDRGCNEQFF.